This TCR beta chain was captured by sequencing in a study of cytomegalovirus exposure and HLA in healthy donors. This clone is a singleton in its sample. The data were produced by immunoSEQ multiplex PCR, yet TCRdb's version contains in-frame clones alone and is incomplete. The data hold roughly 70,000 clones, with just under 85% observed a single time. The source material was PBMCs. This clonotype originated in a young man in good health and CMV-seronegative.

CDR3 sequence (DNA): TGTGCCACCGGACAGGGTCACTATGGCTACACCTTC. The encoded protein is CATGQGHYGYTF. The chain is built from TRBV15 and TRBJ1-2; 8 bases align to TRBD1. The CDR3 totals 12 residues. V lost 8 bases, J lost 3 bases, and 2 bases stayed unmatched. Germline V gene data show CDR1 as LNHNV and CDR2 as YYDKDF (reference sequence).